The T cell receptor beta chain described here comes from a study of identical twins. The donor group consisted entirely of healthy Caucasians. The V end lost 3 bases, the J end lost 2 bases, and 14 bases lay between the germline ends. In germline, CDR1 is SGHRS, CDR2 YFSETQ. The CDR3 covers 15 residues. In TCRdb, the 5' RACE reads were re-called with MiXCR into one record per CDR3 protein. The sample lists 470,000 or so distinct CDR3 sequences; approximately 24% were seen once. These sequences were also reported in another study, on T cells expressing NK-cell markers.

The source material was CD4+ T cells sorted from blood. The chain uses TRBV5-1 and TRBJ1-1; a possible D gene is TRBD1 (6 bases). This receptor was obtained from a woman in her late teens or twenties in good health. The CDR3 sequence: CASSWRGSSNTEAFF. In DNA form, the CDR3 reads TGCGCCAGCAGCTGGAGGGGGTCTTCCAACACTGAAGCTTTCTTT.